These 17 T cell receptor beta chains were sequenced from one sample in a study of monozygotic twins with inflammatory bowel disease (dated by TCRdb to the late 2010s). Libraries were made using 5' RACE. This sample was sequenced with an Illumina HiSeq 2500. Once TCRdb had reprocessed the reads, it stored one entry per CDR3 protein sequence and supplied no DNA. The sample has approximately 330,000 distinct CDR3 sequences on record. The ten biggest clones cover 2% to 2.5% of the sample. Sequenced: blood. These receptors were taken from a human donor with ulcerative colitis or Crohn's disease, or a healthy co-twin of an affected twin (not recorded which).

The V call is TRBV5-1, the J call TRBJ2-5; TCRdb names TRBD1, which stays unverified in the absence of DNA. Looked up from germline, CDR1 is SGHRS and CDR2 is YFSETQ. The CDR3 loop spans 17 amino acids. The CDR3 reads CASSPGTLGTFQETQYF.

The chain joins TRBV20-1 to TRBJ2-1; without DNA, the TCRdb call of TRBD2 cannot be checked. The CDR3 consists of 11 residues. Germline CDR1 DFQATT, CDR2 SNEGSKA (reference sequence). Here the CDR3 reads CSARQRDEQFF.

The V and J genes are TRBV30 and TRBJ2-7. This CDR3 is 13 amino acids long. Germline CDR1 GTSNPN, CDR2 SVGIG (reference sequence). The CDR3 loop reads CAWSFGPDYEQYF.

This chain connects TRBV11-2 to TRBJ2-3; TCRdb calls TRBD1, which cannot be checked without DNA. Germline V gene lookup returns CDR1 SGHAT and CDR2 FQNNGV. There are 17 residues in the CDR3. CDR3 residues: CASSLVDIPRAIDTQYF.

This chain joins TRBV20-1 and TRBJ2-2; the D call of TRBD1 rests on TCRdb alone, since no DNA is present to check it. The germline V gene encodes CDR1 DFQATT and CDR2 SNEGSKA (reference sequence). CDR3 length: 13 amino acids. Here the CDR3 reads CSARGDLTGELFF.

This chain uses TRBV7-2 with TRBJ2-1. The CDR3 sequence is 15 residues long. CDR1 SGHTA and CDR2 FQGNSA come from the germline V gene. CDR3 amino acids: CASSVSGTNYNEQFF.

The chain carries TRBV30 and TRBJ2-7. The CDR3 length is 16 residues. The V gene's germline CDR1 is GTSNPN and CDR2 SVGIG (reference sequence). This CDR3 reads CAWSVLLAFTAYEQYF.

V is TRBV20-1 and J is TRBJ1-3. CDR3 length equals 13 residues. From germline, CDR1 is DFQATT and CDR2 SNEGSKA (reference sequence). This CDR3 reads CSAVANSGNTIYF.

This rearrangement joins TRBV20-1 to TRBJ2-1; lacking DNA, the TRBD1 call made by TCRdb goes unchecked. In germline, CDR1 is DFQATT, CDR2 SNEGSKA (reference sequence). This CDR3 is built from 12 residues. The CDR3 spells CSAGRGVNEQFF.

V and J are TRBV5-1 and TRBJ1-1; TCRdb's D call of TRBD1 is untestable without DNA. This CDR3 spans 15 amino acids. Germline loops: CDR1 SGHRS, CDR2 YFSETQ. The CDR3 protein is CASSLATGRVTEAFF.

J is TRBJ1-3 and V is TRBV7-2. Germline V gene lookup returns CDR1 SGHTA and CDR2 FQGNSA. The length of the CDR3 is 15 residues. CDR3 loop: CASSRRTGPGNTIYF.

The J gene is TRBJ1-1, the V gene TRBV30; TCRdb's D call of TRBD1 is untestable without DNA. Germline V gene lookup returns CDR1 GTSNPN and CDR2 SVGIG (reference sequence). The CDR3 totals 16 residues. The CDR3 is CAWSAPRTGRSVEAFF.

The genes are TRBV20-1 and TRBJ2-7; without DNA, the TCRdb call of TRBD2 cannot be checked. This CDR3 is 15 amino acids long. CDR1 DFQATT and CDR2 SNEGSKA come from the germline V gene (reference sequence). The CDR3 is CSAMDSGLAGREQYF.

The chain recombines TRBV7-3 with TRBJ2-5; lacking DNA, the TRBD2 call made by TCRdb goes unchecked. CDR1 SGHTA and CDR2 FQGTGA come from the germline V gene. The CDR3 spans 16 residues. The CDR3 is CASSPAGGGSQETQYF. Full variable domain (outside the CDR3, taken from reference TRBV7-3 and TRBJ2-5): GAGVSQTPSNKVTEKGKYVELRCDPISGHTALYWYRQSLGQGPEFLIYFQGTGAADDSGLPNDRFFAVRPEGSVSTLKIQRTERGDSAVYLCASSPAGGGSQETQYFGPGTRLLVL.

This CDR3 is CSARAPYRAQETQYF. The genes are TRBV20-1 and TRBJ2-5; TCRdb selects TRBD1, and the lack of DNA leaves this call unchecked. Germline assignment: CDR1 DFQATT and CDR2 SNEGSKA (reference sequence). CDR3 length: 15 amino acids.

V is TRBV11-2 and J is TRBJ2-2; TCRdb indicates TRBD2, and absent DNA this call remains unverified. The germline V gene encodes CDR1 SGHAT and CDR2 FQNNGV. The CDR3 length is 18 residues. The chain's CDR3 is CASSPVAQAGGGTGELFF. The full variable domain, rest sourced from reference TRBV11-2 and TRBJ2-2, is EAGVAQSPRYKIIEKRQSVAFWCNPISGHATLYWYQQILGQGPKLLIQFQNNGVVDDSQLPKDRFSAERLKGVDSTLKIQPAKLEDSAVYLCASSPVAQAGGGTGELFFGEGSRLTVL.

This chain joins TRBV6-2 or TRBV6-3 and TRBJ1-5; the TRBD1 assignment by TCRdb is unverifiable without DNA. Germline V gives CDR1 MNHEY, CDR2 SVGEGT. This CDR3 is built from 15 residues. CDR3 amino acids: CASVGGQDSNQPQHF.